This TCR beta chain comes out of a study of vaccination effects on CD4 cells after COVID-19. Study information: Antigen-specific CD4+ T cells were expanded (with viral peptide pools) by the ViraFEST assay ahead of sequencing. Study observations and caveats: Late post-vaccination, clones induced by infection and those induced by vaccine underwent marked clonal contraction.

The culture ran for approximately nine days before CD4+ T cells were isolated. On days 3 and 7, fresh IL-2 medium replaced half the medium. Trimming took 0 bases from V and 5 from J, leaving 12 bases between them. Germline-derived CDR1 and CDR2 are SGHRS and YFSETQ. This CDR3 has 14 amino acids. Notes on this clone: Antigen unknown.

The assay was immunoSEQ multiplex PCR, and TCRdb's table has in-frame clones only and misses some. The sample has about 37,000 clones, 65% to 80% seen once; the top ten hold over 2.5%. This sequence joins TRBV5-1 and TRBJ2-7, with D perhaps matching TRBD2 (7 bases). The TCR sequence derives from a human donor who received a COVID-19 vaccine. Sequences were derived from CD4+ T cells from PBMCs cultured without peptide, sampled before COVID-19 vaccination. CDR3: CASSLGRGPDEQYF. In nucleotides, the CDR3 is TGCGCCAGCAGCTTGGGGCGGGGGCCCGACGAGCAGTACTTC.